The text below deals with one T cell receptor (beta chain). Antigen: not known. This entry is derived from a study of shared clonotypes between healthy human individuals. As for the study in general: Per-donor plates numbered three CD4 naive, three CD4 memory, two CD8 naive and one CD8 memory. Study results and limitations: A handful of donors held roughly 5% of naive CD4 clonotypes in common.

The junction had 15 bases not matched to a gene; V was cut back by 7 bases and J by 0 bases. The CDR3 consists of 18 residues. Germline CDR1 SGHTA, CDR2 FQGNSA. CD4+ cells underwent separation, giving CD45RA+ naive and CD45RA-negative memory subsets. TCRdb keeps only in-frame clones here, not all; method: immunoSEQ multiplex PCR. The table records over a million clones, about 74% of them present only once. Sequencing used memory CD4+ T cells sorted from blood. Subset indicated: CD45RA-negative fraction. The TCR was taken from a man aged 18 to 35 in good health. The chain couples TRBV7-2 to TRBJ2-7; 10 nucleotides agree with TRBD2. The CDR3 is CASTNAELAGPSSYEQYF. Written as DNA, the CDR3 is TGTGCCAGCACCAACGCCGAACTAGCGGGACCAAGCTCCTACGAGCAGTACTTC.